The 16 T cell receptor beta chains in this list originate from one sample, sequenced in a study of cytomegalovirus exposure and HLA in healthy donors. Use of 60 Vbeta and 13 Jbeta primers characterized the PCR. Profiling relied on immunoSEQ multiplex PCR, and the TCRdb table lists in-frame clones only, not all of them. Of over 150,000 clones in the sample, approximately 75% were seen once. Sequenced material: PBMCs. The receptor source for this set is a young man in good health and CMV-seropositive.

The chain couples TRBV6-5 to TRBJ2-3, with D perhaps matching TRBD1 (6 bases). This CDR3 is built from 14 residues. Between the trimmed V and J ends, which lost 8 bases and 0 bases, there was a span of 12 bases. CDR1 MNHEY and CDR2 SVGAGI come from the germline V gene. The CDR3 DNA sequence: TGTGCCAGCCGCCCCACAGGGAGCACAGATACGCAGTATTTT. It codes for CASRPTGSTDTQYF.

This clone was detected once. The chain employs TRBV29-1 and TRBJ1-2; 7 nucleotides line up with TRBD1. The CDR3 covers 16 residues. Trimming took 6 bases from V and 2 from J; bases not matched to a gene: 15. Germline CDR1 SQVTM, CDR2 ANQGSEA. CDR3 protein: CSVSEGTAIFNYGYTF. In DNA, the CDR3 is TGCAGCGTCTCTGAGGGGACAGCTATTTTCAACTATGGCTACACCTTC.

The chain is built from TRBV11-2 and TRBJ1-2; possible D gene TRBD1, 6 bases. The V end lost 2 bases, the J end lost 9 bases, and 19 bases lay between the germline ends. Germline V gives CDR1 SGHAT, CDR2 FQNNGV. This CDR3 has 15 residues. This CDR3 is CASSLFSGGARRYTF. In DNA form, the CDR3 reads TGTGCCAGCAGCTTATTCTCGGGGGGGGCGCGTCGCTACACCTTC.

The chain employs TRBV5-4 and TRBJ2-1; TRBD1 might be the D (6 bases). The CDR3 is 13 amino acids. The V gene lost 5 bases and the J gene lost 4 bases, with 10 bases spanning the gap. CDR1 is SGHNT and CDR2 is YYREEE in the germline V gene (reference sequence). CDR3 residues: CASRVDSYNEQFF. The CDR3, as DNA: TGTGCCAGCAGGGTGGACAGTTACAATGAGCAGTTCTTC.

The chain recombines TRBV6-5 with TRBJ2-3, with TRBD2 as a possible D gene (5 bases). Germline V gives CDR1 MNHEY, CDR2 SVGAGI. The CDR3 totals 16 residues. Deletions cut 4 bases from V and 0 bases from J, with 14 bases between. CDR3 bases: TGTGCCAGCAGTTCTGGACTTACCTCTAGCACAGATACGCAGTATTTT. Its protein is CASSSGLTSSTDTQYF.

This clone came up once. V gene TRBV25-1 combines with J gene TRBJ1-4; D possibly corresponds to TRBD1 (5 bases). This CDR3 comprises 15 residues. Germline CDR1 and CDR2: MGHDK and SYGVNS. V was trimmed by 4 bases and J by 5 bases, leaving 14 bases between them. CDR3 residues: CASSGSWGLNEKLFF. The DNA for the CDR3 is TGTGCCAGCAGTGGCAGTTGGGGCCTGAATGAAAAACTGTTTTTT.

This chain uses TRBV7-6 with TRBJ2-7, with TRBD2 matching 10 bases. Germline CDR1 SGHVS, CDR2 FNYEAQ. The CDR3 is 15 residues long. After removal of 1 base from V and 4 bases from J, the junction contained 4 bases not matched to a gene. CDR3 sequence: CASSLGASGGYEQYF. The CDR3 nucleotides read TGTGCCAGCAGCTTAGGCGCTAGCGGGGGTTACGAGCAGTACTTC.

The genes are TRBV9 and TRBJ2-1; possible D gene TRBD2, 5 bases. This CDR3 has 15 amino acids. Germline CDR1 and CDR2: SGDLS and YYNGEE. Trimming left V 1 base short and J 0 bases short, with 8 bases between. The CDR3 spells CASSVNGVSYNEQFF. The CDR3 nucleotides are TGTGCCAGCAGCGTAAACGGGGTCTCCTACAATGAGCAGTTCTTC.

CDR3 DNA: TGTGCCAGCAGCCGGACCCAGGGGGCGCGGAATTCACCCCTCCACTTT. Protein product: CASSRTQGARNSPLHF. The rearrangement links TRBV7-9 to TRBJ1-6; TRBD1 aligns across 8 bases. This CDR3 is 16 amino acids long. The trim removed 5 bases at V and 7 bases at J, leaving 10 bases unmatched. Germline CDR1 and CDR2: SEHNR and FQNEAQ (reference sequence). The whole variable domain, remainder taken from reference TRBV7-9 and TRBJ1-6, is DTGVSQNPRHKITKRGQNVTFRCDPISEHNRLYWYRQTLGQGPEFLTYFQNEAQLEKSRLLSDRFSAERPKGSFSTLEIQRTEQGDSAMYLCASSRTQGARNSPLHFGNGTRLTVT.

V and J are TRBV2 and TRBJ1-6; tentatively, D is TRBD1 (6 bases). The length of the CDR3 is 15 residues. The ends were cut back, 6 bases at V and 8 bases at J, with 17 bases in the middle. Germline V lookup: CDR1 SNHLY, CDR2 FYNNEI. In DNA form, the CDR3 reads TGTGCCAGCAGAGGAACAGGGCTGTGGGATTCACCCCTCCACTTT. It is translated as CASRGTGLWDSPLHF. Variable domain in full (rest from reference TRBV2 and TRBJ1-6): EPEVTQTPSHQVTQMGQEVILRCVPISNHLYFYWYRQILGQKVEFLVSFYNNEISEKSEIFDDQFSVERPDGSNFTLKIRSTKLEDSAMYFCASRGTGLWDSPLHFGNGTRLTVT.

As DNA, the CDR3 is TGTGCCAGCAGTGGCCACAGCTCCTACAATGAGCAGTTCTTC. Its translation: CASSGHSSYNEQFF. The V gene is TRBV6-1, the J gene TRBJ2-1; no reliable D call. Germline V gene lookup returns CDR1 MNHNS and CDR2 SASEGT. Trimming pared 4 bases from V and 0 bases from J, leaving 7 bases between. The CDR3 has 14 residues.

Worth noting for this clone: Germline and junction disagree at one end, which may indicate a read error. V and J are TRBV6-5 and TRBJ1-6; TRBD1 is a possible D gene (5 bases). The V gene's germline CDR1 is MNHEY and CDR2 SVGAGI. The CDR3 is made up of 15 amino acids. The CDR3 sequence: CASSYSGDYNSLLHF. The CDR3 coding sequence is TGTGCCAGCAGTTACTCAGGGGATTATAATTCACTCCTCCACTTT.

The gene calls are TRBV19 and TRBJ1-2; D might be TRBD1 (5 bases). Germline CDR1 reads LNHDA; CDR2 reads SQIVND (reference sequence). V lost 6 bases, J lost 4 bases, and 15 bases lay in between. The CDR3 has 14 residues. In DNA form, the CDR3 reads TGTGCCAGTAGCCGGGGGGGAGCTGGCTATGGCTACACCTTC. The encoded protein is CASSRGGAGYGYTF.

This clone was seen more than once but under ten times. The chain joins TRBV5-4 to TRBJ2-5; 9 nucleotides line up with TRBD1. The CDR3 contains 15 residues. Trimming cost V 4 bases and J 2 bases; bases outside gene matches: 6. Germline loops: CDR1 SGHNT, CDR2 YYREEE (reference sequence). In DNA, the CDR3 is TGTGCCAGCAGCACCCGGGACAGGGCGCAAGAGACCCAGTACTTC. It is translated as CASSTRDRAQETQYF.

V is TRBV2 and J is TRBJ2-3, with 8 bases matching TRBD1. The length of the CDR3 is 15 residues. Trimming took 4 bases from V and 0 from J; bases not matched to a gene: 3. CDR1 and CDR2 from the germline V gene are SNHLY and FYNNEI. The CDR3: CASSAGQVSTDTQYF. In DNA form, the CDR3 reads TGTGCCAGCAGTGCGGGACAGGTTAGCACAGATACGCAGTATTTT.

This chain connects TRBV7-6 to TRBJ1-1; no clear D. This CDR3 has 15 amino acids. V was shortened by 1 base and J by 2 bases, with 11 bases between the two germline ends. The V gene's germline CDR1 is SGHVS and CDR2 FNYEAQ. The chain's CDR3 is CASSLGAFPNTEAFF. CDR3 sequence (DNA): TGTGCCAGCAGCTTAGGGGCATTTCCCAACACTGAAGCTTTCTTT.